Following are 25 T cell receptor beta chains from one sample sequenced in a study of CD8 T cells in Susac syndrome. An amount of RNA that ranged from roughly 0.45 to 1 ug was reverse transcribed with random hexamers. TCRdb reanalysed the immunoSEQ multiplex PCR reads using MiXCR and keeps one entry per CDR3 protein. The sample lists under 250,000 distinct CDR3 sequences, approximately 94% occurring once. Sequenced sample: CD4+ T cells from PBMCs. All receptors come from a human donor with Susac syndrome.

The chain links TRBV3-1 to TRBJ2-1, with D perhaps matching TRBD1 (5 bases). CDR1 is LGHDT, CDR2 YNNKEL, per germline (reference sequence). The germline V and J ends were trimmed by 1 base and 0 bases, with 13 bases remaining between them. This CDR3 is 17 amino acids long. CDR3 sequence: CASSQVQGPSSYNEQFF. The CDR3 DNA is TGTGCCAGCAGCCAAGTCCAGGGTCCCAGCTCCTACAATGAGCAGTTCTTC.

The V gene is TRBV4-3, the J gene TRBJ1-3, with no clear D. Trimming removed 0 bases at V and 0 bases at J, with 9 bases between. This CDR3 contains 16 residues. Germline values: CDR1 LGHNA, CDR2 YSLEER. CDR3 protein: CASSQDLQSSGNTIYF. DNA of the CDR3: TGCGCCAGCAGCCAAGATTTGCAGAGCTCTGGAAACACCATATATTTT.

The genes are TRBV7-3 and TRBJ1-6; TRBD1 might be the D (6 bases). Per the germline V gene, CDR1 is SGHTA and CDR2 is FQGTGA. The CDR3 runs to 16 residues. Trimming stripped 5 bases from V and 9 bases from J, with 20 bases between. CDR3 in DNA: TGTGCCAGCAGCCCCGGGGGGCCCGGTGAGGGTTCACCCCTCCACTTT. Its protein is CASSPGGPGEGSPLHF.

The CDR3 region has the DNA TGTGCTAGTGGTCGCCGGACTAGCGGGGGCACAGATACGCAGTATTTT. Protein: CASGRRTSGGTDTQYF. The chain is built from TRBV12-5 and TRBJ2-3; 12 nucleotides line up with TRBD2. The CDR3 length is 16 residues. CDR1 and CDR2 from the germline V gene are LGHNT and FRNRAP. The trim removed 5 bases at V and 1 base at J, leaving 4 bases unmatched.

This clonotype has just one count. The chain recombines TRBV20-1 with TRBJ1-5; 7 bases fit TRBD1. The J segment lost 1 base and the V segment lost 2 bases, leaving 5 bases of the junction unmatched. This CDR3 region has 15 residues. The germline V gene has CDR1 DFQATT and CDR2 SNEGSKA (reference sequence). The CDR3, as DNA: TGCAGTGCTAGAAGGGGGCGCAACAGCAATCAGCCCCAGCATTTT. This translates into CSARRGRNSNQPQHF.

In DNA form, the CDR3 reads TGTGCCAGCAGTTTAGACGAAGCAAGCAATCAGCCCCAGCATTTT. It specifies CASSLDEASNQPQHF. The V and J genes are TRBV12-3 or TRBV12-4 and TRBJ1-5, with no clear D. The CDR3 runs 15 residues. V lost 1 base, J lost 1 base, and 8 bases lay in between.

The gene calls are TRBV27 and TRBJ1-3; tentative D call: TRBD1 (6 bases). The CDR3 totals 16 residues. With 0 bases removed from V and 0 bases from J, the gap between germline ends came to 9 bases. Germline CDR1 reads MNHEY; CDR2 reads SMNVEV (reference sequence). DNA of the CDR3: TGTGCCAGCAGTTTATCAGGGGGAAGCTCTGGAAACACCATATATTTT. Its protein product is CASSLSGGSSGNTIYF.

For the CDR3, the DNA is TGTGCCAGCAGTGACTTGTATAATTCACCCCTCCACTTT. It specifies CASSDLYNSPLHF. This chain uses TRBV6-1 with TRBJ1-6; D uncertain. Trimming cost V 3 bases and J 4 bases, with 4 bases left between them. Germline loops: CDR1 MNHNS, CDR2 SASEGT. The CDR3 contains 13 residues.

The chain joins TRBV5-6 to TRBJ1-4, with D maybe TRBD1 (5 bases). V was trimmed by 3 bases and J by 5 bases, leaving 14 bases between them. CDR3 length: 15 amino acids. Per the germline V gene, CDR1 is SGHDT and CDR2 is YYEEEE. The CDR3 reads CASSSPGRGNEKLFF. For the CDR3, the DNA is TGTGCCAGCAGCTCACCTGGACGGGGGAATGAAAAACTGTTTTTT.

The CDR3 sequence is CSARPFTEQETQYF. CDR3 nucleotides: TGCAGTGCTAGACCCTTTACTGAGCAAGAGACCCAGTACTTC. The chain has TRBV20-1 and TRBJ2-5; D remains unclear. This CDR3 is 14 amino acids long. Germline lookup yields CDR1 DFQATT and CDR2 SNEGSKA (reference sequence). V lost 2 bases to trimming and J lost 2 bases, with 12 bases between them.

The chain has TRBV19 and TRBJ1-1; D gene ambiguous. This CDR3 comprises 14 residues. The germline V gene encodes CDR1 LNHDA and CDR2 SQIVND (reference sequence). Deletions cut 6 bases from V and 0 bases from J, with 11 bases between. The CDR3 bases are TGTGCCAGTAGAGCAATGGGCATGAACACTGAAGCTTTCTTT. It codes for CASRAMGMNTEAFF.

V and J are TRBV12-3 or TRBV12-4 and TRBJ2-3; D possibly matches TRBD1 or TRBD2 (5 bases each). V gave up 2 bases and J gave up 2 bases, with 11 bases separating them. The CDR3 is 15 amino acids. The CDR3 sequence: CASSLMGTHTDTQYF. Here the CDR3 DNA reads TGTGCCAGCAGTTTAATGGGGACCCACACAGATACGCAGTATTTT.

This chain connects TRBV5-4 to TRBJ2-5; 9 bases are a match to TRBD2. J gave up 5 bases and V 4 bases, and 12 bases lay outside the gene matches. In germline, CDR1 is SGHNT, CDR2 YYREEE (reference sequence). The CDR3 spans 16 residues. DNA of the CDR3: TGTGCCAGCAGCCCAGGCCCGGGACTAGCCTTCGAGACCCAGTACTTC. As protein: CASSPGPGLAFETQYF.

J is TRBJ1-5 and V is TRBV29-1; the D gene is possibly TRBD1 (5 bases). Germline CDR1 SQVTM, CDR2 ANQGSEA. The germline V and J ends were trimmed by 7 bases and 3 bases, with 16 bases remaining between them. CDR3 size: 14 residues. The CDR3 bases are TGCAGCGCCTTGCCCGGGGGAGACAATCAGCCCCAGCATTTT. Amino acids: CSALPGGDNQPQHF.

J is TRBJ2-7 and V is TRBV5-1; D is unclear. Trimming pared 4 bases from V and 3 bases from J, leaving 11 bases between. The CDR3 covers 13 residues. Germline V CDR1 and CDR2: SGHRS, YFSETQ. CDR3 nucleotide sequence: TGCGCCAGCAGCAGAGACTCCGGCTACGAGCAGTACTTC. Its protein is CASSRDSGYEQYF.

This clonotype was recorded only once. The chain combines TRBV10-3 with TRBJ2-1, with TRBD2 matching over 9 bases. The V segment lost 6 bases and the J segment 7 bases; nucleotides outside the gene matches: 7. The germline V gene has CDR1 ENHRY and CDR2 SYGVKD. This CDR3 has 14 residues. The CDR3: CAIRAAGLANEQFF. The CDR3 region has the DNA TGTGCCATCAGGGCAGCGGGACTAGCAAATGAGCAGTTCTTC.

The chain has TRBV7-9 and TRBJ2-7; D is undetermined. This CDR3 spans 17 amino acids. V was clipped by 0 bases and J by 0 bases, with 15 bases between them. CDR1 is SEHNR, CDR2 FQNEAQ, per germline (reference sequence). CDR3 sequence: CASSLASDFLSSYEQYF. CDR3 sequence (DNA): TGTGCCAGCAGCTTAGCGTCCGACTTTCTCAGCTCCTACGAGCAGTACTTC. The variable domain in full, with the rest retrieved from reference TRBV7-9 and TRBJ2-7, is DTGVSQNPRHKITKRGQNVTFRCDPISEHNRLYWYRQTLGQGPEFLTYFQNEAQLEKSRLLSDRFSAERPKGSFSTLEIQRTEQGDSAMYLCASSLASDFLSSYEQYFGPGTRLTVT.

For the CDR3, the DNA is TGTGCCAGCAGCTTAGGAGGGACGGCAAACACTGAAGCTTTCTTT. It codes for CASSLGGTANTEAFF. The V call is TRBV7-3, the J call TRBJ1-1; D perhaps matches TRBD1 (5 bases). CDR3 length: 15 amino acids. The V end lost 2 bases, the J end lost 2 bases, and 12 bases lay between the germline ends. The V gene's germline CDR1 is SGHTA and CDR2 FQGTGA.

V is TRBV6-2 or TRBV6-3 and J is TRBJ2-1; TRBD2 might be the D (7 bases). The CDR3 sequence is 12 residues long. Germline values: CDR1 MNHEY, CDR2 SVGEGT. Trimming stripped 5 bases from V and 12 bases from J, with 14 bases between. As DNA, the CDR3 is TGTGCCAGCAGTATGGGCGGGGGCGGGCAGTTCTTC. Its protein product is CASSMGGGGQFF.

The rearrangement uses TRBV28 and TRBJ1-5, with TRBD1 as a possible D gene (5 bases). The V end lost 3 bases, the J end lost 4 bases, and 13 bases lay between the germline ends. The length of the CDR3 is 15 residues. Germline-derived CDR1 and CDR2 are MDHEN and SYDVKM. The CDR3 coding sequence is TGTGCCAGCAGTTTTGAGTTCCCAGGGAATCAGCCCCAGCATTTT. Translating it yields CASSFEFPGNQPQHF.

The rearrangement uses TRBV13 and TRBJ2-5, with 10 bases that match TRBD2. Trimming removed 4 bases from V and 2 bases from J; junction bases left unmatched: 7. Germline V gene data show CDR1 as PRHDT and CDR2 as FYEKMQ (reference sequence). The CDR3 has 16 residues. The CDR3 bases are TGTGCCAGCAGCTCGCCACTAGCGGGGATTCAAGAGACCCAGTACTTC. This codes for CASSSPLAGIQETQYF.

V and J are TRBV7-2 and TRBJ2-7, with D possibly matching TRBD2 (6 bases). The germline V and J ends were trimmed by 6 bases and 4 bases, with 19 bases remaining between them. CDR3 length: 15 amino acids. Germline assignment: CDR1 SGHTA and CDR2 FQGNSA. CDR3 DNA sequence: TGTGCCAGCAGTTCCCAAGCCGGGGGAGAATACGAGCAGTACTTC. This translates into CASSSQAGGEYEQYF.

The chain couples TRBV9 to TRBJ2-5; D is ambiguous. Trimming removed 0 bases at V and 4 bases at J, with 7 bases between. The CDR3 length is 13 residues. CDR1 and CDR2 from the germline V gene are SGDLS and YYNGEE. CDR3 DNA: TGTGCCAGCAGCGTAGAGTGGGGAGAGACCCAGTACTTC. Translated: CASSVEWGETQYF.

This CDR3 reads CASSPLERMGQETQYF. In nucleotides, the CDR3 is TGTGCCAGCAGCCCCCTCGAGCGGATGGGGCAAGAGACCCAGTACTTC. The rearrangement links TRBV7-9 to TRBJ2-5; tentative D call: TRBD2 (5 bases). CDR1 and CDR2 from the germline V gene are SEHNR and FQNEAQ (reference sequence). Trimming removed 5 bases at V and 2 bases at J, with 18 bases between. This CDR3 has 16 amino acids.

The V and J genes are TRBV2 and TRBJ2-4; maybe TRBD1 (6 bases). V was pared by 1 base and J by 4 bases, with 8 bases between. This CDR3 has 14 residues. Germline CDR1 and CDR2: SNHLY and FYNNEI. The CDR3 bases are TGTGCCAGCAGTGAAGAACAGGGAAAAAACATTCAGTACTTC. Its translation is CASSEEQGKNIQYF.